This TCR beta chain was observed in a study of T-cell reconstitution after alpha-beta-depleted transplantation in children. The study, taken as a whole, reports: In some patients, recipient T cells and intrathymic progenitors surviving conditioning explained high day-60 diversity. Several hundred expanded graft clones reportedly supplied alpha-beta T cells about two months after transplant. A year had passed since transplant, and T-cell counts and diversity by then came mostly from newly produced T cells.

This clonotype was seen a few times. Its antigen is not known. It was with unique molecular identifiers that the TCRbeta library was prepared. Each CDR3 protein gets one entry after TCRdb re-called the PCR reads with MiXCR. The sample has some 600,000 distinct CDR3 sequences, 13% seen once; the top ten hold 2% to 2.5%. This sample comprised PBMCs, mostly from graft donor cells, obtained 360 days after TCRalphabeta/CD19-depleted stem cell transplant. The receptor's source is a male patient under 18 who had a stem cell transplant for acute myeloid leukemia, so the T cells may come from the graft donor.

DNA of the CDR3: TGCGCCAGCAGCCAGGCAGACAGCCCCGACACAGATACGCAGTATTTT. It translates to CASSQADSPDTDTQYF. This sequence joins TRBV4-3 and TRBJ2-3; weak D call: TRBD1 (5 bases). Trimming took off 3 bases at V and 2 bases at J, with 15 bases between the two ends. The CDR3 is made up of 16 amino acids. The germline V gene encodes CDR1 LGHNA and CDR2 YSLEER.